What follows are 18 T cell receptor beta chains derived from one specimen sequenced in a study of blood T cell repertoires in COVID-19. TCRdb's table, derived via immunoSEQ multiplex PCR, lists solely in-frame clones and lacks some. The sample has about 310,000 clones; 75% to 90% are singletons. The specimen was PBMCs or T cells enriched from blood (not recorded which). Receptors originate from a woman aged 40-49 years who had recovered from COVID-19.

The chain joins TRBV27 to TRBJ2-2; D perhaps matches TRBD2 (6 bases). V was pared by 1 base and J by 3 bases, with 6 bases between. Germline V CDR1 and CDR2: MNHEY, SMNVEV (reference sequence). CDR3 length: 14 residues. The CDR3 DNA follows: TGTGCCAGCAGTTTATGGGAGGACACCGGGGAGCTGTTTTTT. Amino acid sequence: CASSLWEDTGELFF.

The chain uses TRBV28 and TRBJ2-7, with 7 bases aligning to TRBD2. Germline CDR1 is MDHEN and CDR2 is SYDVKM. This CDR3 spans 14 amino acids. Trimming took 3 bases from V and 3 from J; bases not matched to a gene: 5. The chain's CDR3 is CASSFSLAVYEQYF. DNA of the CDR3: TGTGCCAGCAGTTTCTCCCTAGCGGTCTACGAGCAGTACTTC.

V is TRBV24-1 and J is TRBJ2-1; TRBD1 agrees at 11 bases. J lost 6 bases, V lost 5 bases, and 11 bases had no gene match. The CDR3 totals 17 residues. CDR1 is KGHDR and CDR2 is SFDVKD in the germline V gene. The CDR3 loop is CATSVSSPGQGGNEQFF. The DNA for the CDR3 is TGTGCCACCAGTGTCTCTTCGCCGGGACAGGGGGGCAATGAGCAGTTCTTC.

The chain joins TRBV3-1 (or the pseudogene TRBV3-2) to TRBJ1-1; D gene ambiguous. Between the trimmed V and J ends, which lost 4 bases and 1 base, there was a span of 10 bases. This CDR3 contains 14 residues. The germline V gene has CDR1 LGHDT and CDR2 YNNKEL (reference sequence). The CDR3 loop reads CASSRGQTNTEAFF. CDR3 in DNA: TGTGCCAGCAGCCGCGGGCAAACGAACACTGAAGCTTTCTTT.

The genes are TRBV10-1 and TRBJ2-1; 7 nucleotides match TRBD2. The V gene's germline CDR1 is WNHNN and CDR2 SYGVQD (reference sequence). Trimming removed 0 bases from V and 10 bases from J; junction bases left unmatched: 6. The CDR3 totals 14 residues. CDR3 sequence reads: CASSESSGVGEQFF. In nucleotides, the CDR3 is TGCGCCAGCAGTGAGTCGAGCGGGGTTGGAGAGCAGTTCTTC.

The chain is built from TRBV7-9 and TRBJ2-3, with D maybe TRBD2 (5 bases). This CDR3 region has 16 residues. Trimming left V 5 bases short and J 3 bases short, with 18 bases between. From germline, CDR1 is SEHNR and CDR2 FQNEAQ (reference sequence). This chain's CDR3 is CASSHHPVPGTDTQYF. In nucleotides, the CDR3 is TGTGCCAGCAGCCACCACCCGGTCCCGGGGACAGATACGCAGTATTTT.

The chain couples TRBV7-2 to TRBJ2-5, with a tentative D call TRBD1 (6 bases). CDR3 size: 16 residues. CDR1 and CDR2 (germline): SGHTA, FQGNSA. The V gene lost 5 bases and the J gene lost 5 bases, with 21 bases spanning the gap. The CDR3 sequence: CASSLSPGVGVETQYF. The CDR3, as DNA: TGTGCCAGCAGCCTATCACCAGGGGTGGGCGTCGAGACCCAGTACTTC. The complete variable domain, with remaining parts taken from reference TRBV7-2 and TRBJ2-5, reads GAGVSQSPSNKVTEKGKDVELRCDPISGHTALYWYRQSLGQGLEFLIYFQGNSAPDKSGLPSDRFSAERTGGSVSTLTIQRTQQEDSAVYLCASSLSPGVGVETQYFGPGTRLLVL.

The rearrangement links TRBV6-4 to TRBJ2-5; 8 nucleotides align to TRBD2. The CDR3 runs 16 residues. The V gene's germline CDR1 is MRHNA and CDR2 SNTAGT. J lost 1 base, V lost 8 bases, and 12 bases had no gene match. CDR3 nucleotides: TGTGCCAGCTCTGACCAGGACCTAGCGGGCCAAGAGACCCAGTACTTC. It encodes CASSDQDLAGQETQYF.

The chain carries TRBV4-3 and TRBJ2-7, with TRBD1 matching 7 bases. The germline V gene encodes CDR1 LGHNA and CDR2 YSLEER. The V gene end was trimmed by 4 bases and the J gene end by 3 bases; junction bases not matched to a gene: 9. The CDR3 is 15 residues long. CDR3 nucleotides: TGCGCCAGCAGCCCGGTCCCGGGACAGATCTACGAGCAGTACTTC. As protein: CASSPVPGQIYEQYF.

The chain carries TRBV27 and TRBJ1-5; 10 nucleotides agree with TRBD1. This CDR3 spans 14 amino acids. The germline CDR1 and CDR2 sequences are MNHEY and SMNVEV (reference sequence). After removal of 10 bases from V and 1 base from J, the junction contained 4 bases not matched to a gene. The CDR3 DNA is TGTGCCACCGGGACAGGGGAGAGCAATCAGCCCCAGCATTTT. As protein: CATGTGESNQPQHF.

This clone appeared a single time. V usage is TRBV5-1 and J usage is TRBJ2-5, with D hard to call. Germline V gene sequence: CDR1 SGHRS, CDR2 YFSETQ. CDR3 length: 11 residues. The germline V and J ends were trimmed by 4 bases and 4 bases, with 5 bases remaining between them. The DNA of the CDR3 is TGCGCCAGCAGCCGCGGAGAGACCCAGTACTTC. It yields the protein CASSRGETQYF. Full variable domain (outside the CDR3, taken from reference TRBV5-1 and TRBJ2-5): KAGVTQTPRYLIKTRGQQVTLSCSPISGHRSVSWYQQTPGQGLQFLFEYFSETQRNKGNFPGRFSGRQFSNSRSEMNVSTLELGDSALYLCASSRGETQYFGPGTRLLVL.

The chain joins TRBV5-8 to TRBJ2-2; 12 positions match TRBD2. The CDR3 spans 16 residues. The junction had 7 bases not matched to a gene; V was cut back by 6 bases and J by 4 bases. Germline-derived CDR1 and CDR2 are SGHTS and YDEGEE. This chain's CDR3 is CASTRRLAGATGELFF. Here the CDR3 DNA reads TGTGCCAGCACCAGGAGACTAGCGGGAGCCACCGGGGAGCTGTTTTTT.

The chain links TRBV2 to TRBJ1-2; TRBD1 matches 7 bases. With V trimmed by 6 bases and J by 6 bases, 10 bases remained unmatched. In germline, CDR1 is SNHLY, CDR2 FYNNEI. The CDR3 is 14 amino acids. Here the CDR3 reads CASRGDSAPNGYTF. For the CDR3, the DNA is TGTGCCAGCAGGGGGGACAGCGCACCTAATGGCTACACCTTC.

The CDR3 sequence is CASSEDGGVQETQYF. Written as DNA, the CDR3 is TGTGCCAGCAGCGAGGACGGGGGGGTACAAGAGACCCAGTACTTC. The chain links TRBV5-4 to TRBJ2-5; 8 nucleotides match TRBD2. Germline CDR1 SGHNT, CDR2 YYREEE (reference sequence). J gave up 2 bases and V 4 bases, and 7 bases lay outside the gene matches. This CDR3 is 15 amino acids long.

This clone was detected only once. The chain employs TRBV7-9 and TRBJ1-4, with TRBD1 matching over 8 bases. CDR3 length equals 15 residues. V lost 5 bases to trimming and J lost 6 bases; unmatched junction nucleotides: 8. Germline assignment: CDR1 SEHNR and CDR2 FQNEAQ (reference sequence). The CDR3 coding sequence is TGTGCCAGCAGCGTCCAGGGGGCTCAGGATGAAAAACTGTTTTTT. Translating gives CASSVQGAQDEKLFF. Looking up the rest from reference TRBV7-9 and TRBJ1-4 gives the full variable domain: DTGVSQNPRHKITKRGQNVTFRCDPISEHNRLYWYRQTLGQGPEFLTYFQNEAQLEKSRLLSDRFSAERPKGSFSTLEIQRTEQGDSAMYLCASSVQGAQDEKLFFGSGTQLSVL.

The CDR3: CASSLVTTSGASYEQYF. The CDR3 DNA reads as TGTGCCAGCAGCTTAGTTACAACTAGCGGGGCCTCCTACGAGCAGTACTTC. V and J are TRBV7-8 and TRBJ2-7; 10 positions match TRBD2. With 1 base clipped from V and 0 bases from J, the junction kept 6 bases outside the gene matches. The CDR3 is 17 residues long. Germline lookup yields CDR1 SGHVS and CDR2 FQNEAQ.

The V gene is TRBV6-2 or TRBV6-3, the J gene TRBJ2-1; no reliable D call. The germline V gene has CDR1 MNHEY and CDR2 SVGEGT. CDR3 length: 16 amino acids. Trimming left V 5 bases short and J 5 bases short, with 19 bases between. The CDR3 sequence is CASSPKWQAGNNEQFF. The CDR3 coding sequence is TGTGCCAGCAGTCCCAAGTGGCAGGCAGGCAACAATGAGCAGTTCTTC.

V usage is TRBV15 and J usage is TRBJ1-4, with D perhaps matching TRBD1 (5 bases). Per the germline V gene, CDR1 is LNHNV and CDR2 is YYDKDF (reference sequence). The CDR3 loop spans 14 amino acids. V gave up 7 bases and J gave up 8 bases, with 17 bases separating them. As DNA, the CDR3 is TGTGCCACCATGAGCGGGGCGAAGGACGAAAAACTGTTTTTT. Translated, it gives CATMSGAKDEKLFF. The full variable domain, with the rest looked up from reference TRBV15 and TRBJ1-4, is DAMVIQNPRYQVTQFGKPVTLSCSQTLNHNVMYWYQQKSSQAPKLLFHYYDKDFNNEADTPDNFQSRRPNTSFCFLDIRSPGLGDTAMYLCATMSGAKDEKLFFGSGTQLSVL.